This T cell receptor beta chain was sequenced in a study of OX40 agonist ivuxolimab in advanced cancers. Study results and caveats: Compared with CD4+, CD8+ T cells on average had more expanded clones.

TCRdb's copy holds only in-frame clones and misses some; the assay was immunoSEQ multiplex PCR. This table holds 84,000 or so clones, 85% to 95% found once. This clone was picked up a small number of times. Its antigen is undetermined. A read error may account for a junction end that differs from germline. Other nucleotide sequences from this sample produce the same CDR3. The CDR3 is made up of 16 amino acids. Germline CDR1 SGHTA, CDR2 FQGNSA. V is TRBV7-2 and J is TRBJ2-1; 7 bases align to TRBD1. The sequence came from an adult with an advanced solid tumor such as melanoma, head and neck, liver or kidney cancer. The sample here was CD4+ or CD8+ T cells sorted from blood, taken in a trial of the OX40 agonist ivuxolimab. This CDR3 reads CASSQDRQGAYNEQFF. CDR3 sequence (DNA): TGCGCCAGCAGCCAAGATAGGCAGGGGGCCTACAATGAGCAGTTCTTC.